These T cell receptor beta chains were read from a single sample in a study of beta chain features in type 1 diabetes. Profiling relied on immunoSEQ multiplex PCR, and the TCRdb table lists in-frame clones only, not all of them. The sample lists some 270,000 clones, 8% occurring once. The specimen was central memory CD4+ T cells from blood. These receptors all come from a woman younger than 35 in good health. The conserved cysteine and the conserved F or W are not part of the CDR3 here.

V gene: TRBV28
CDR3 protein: ASSSVRGYSNQPQH

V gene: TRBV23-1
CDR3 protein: ASSPKKGPSGGASDTQY

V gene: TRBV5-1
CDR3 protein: ASSLRGLEQF

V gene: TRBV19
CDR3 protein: ASSGWDGLGPQH

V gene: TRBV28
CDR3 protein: ASLGAVSGYEQY

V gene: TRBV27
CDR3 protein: ASSSVANIQY

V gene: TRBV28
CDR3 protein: ASSPSDRVRETQY

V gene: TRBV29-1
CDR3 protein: SVVRQGFYNEQF

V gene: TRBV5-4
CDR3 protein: ASSLGNWASTDTQY

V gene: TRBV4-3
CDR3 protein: ASSQDHPGADTQY

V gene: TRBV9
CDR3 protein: ASSVAPIGNTIY

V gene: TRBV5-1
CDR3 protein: ASSAEMRTDTQY

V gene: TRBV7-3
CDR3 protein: ASSSGTYNEQF

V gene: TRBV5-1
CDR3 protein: ASSLGWEETQY

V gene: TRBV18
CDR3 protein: ASSPSGVGETQY

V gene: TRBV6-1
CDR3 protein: ASSLGLAGYNEQF

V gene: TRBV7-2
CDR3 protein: ASSLSGTGGAMSGYT

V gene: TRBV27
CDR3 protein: ASSLRGYSSYEQY

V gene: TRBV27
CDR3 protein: ASTRIGGVGYT

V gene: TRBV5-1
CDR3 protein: ASSLGWGTGRHGYT

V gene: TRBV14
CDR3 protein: ASSQVRLLTEAF

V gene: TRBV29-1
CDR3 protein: SGRTATYEQY

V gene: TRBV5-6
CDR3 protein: ASSLVGLETQY

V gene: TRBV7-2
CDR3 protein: ASSGTWGDEQF

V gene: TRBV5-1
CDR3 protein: ASSGGYSGQGGYGYT

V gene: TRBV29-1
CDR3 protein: SVERGGGEKLF

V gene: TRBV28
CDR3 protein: ASSPAGQGEGETQY

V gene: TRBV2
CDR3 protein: ASSVEGSNQPQH

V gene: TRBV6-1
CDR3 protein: ASSPWDGSYEQY

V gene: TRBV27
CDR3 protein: ASSGGNRAEAF

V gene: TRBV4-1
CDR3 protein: ASSQTGGNTEAF

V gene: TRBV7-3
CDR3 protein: ASSYTHQQGARDTEAF

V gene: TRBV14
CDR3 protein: ASSPRGGASRNEQF

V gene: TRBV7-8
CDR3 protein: ASSLGTEAF

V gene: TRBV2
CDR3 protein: ASKDRGSSGNTIY

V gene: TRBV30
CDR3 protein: AWSVRGRANTQY

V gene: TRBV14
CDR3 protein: ASSQDSGGAFAKNIQY

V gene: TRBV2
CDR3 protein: ASSPPGGRAGKTQY

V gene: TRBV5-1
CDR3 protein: ASSLGSGQLNTEAF